The 10 T cell receptor beta chains presented below share a single source sample, sequenced in a study of vaccination and CD4 T cells after COVID-19. Their antigens remain unidentified. As for treatment: approximately 9-day PBMC culture with coronavirus spike peptide pools or control peptides (ViraFEST assay). CD4+ T cells of the unexposed donor were collected before the COVID-19 pandemic (2011-2018). With the Oncomine TCR Beta short-read assay, DNA from cultured CD4+ T cells was sequenced. TCRdb re-called the PCR reads through MiXCR, storing one row per CDR3 protein. The data hold approximately 5,000 distinct CDR3 sequences, with 62% observed a single time. The sample comprised CD4+ T cells from blood, cultured in vitro. These receptors all come from a human donor in good health.

The V call is TRBV7-2, the J call TRBJ2-5; TRBD2 matches 8 bases. V dropped 2 bases and J dropped 2; count of bases not matched to a gene: 1. Germline V gene sequence: CDR1 SGHTA, CDR2 FQGNSA. This CDR3 spans 14 amino acids. CDR3 in amino acids: CASSLSSGQETQYF. The DNA for the CDR3 is TGTGCCAGCAGCTTATCTAGCGGGCAAGAGACCCAGTACTTC.

The chain carries TRBV20-1 and TRBJ2-2, with D maybe TRBD2 (5 bases). V was trimmed by 6 bases and J by 2 bases, leaving 16 bases between them. Germline lookup yields CDR1 DFQATT and CDR2 SNEGSKA (reference sequence). The CDR3 contains 15 residues. The DNA of the CDR3 is TGCAGTGCACTCGGGCGGGCAACCAACACCGGGGAGCTGTTTTTT. Its translation: CSALGRATNTGELFF.

The chain couples TRBV27 to TRBJ1-6, with a tentative D call TRBD1 (6 bases). V lost 0 bases to trimming and J lost 0 bases, with 18 bases between them. The CDR3 is made up of 20 amino acids. Germline V gene sequence: CDR1 MNHEY, CDR2 SMNVEV (reference sequence). The CDR3: CASSLSSPGHHFSYNSPLHF. CDR3 nucleotides: TGTGCCAGCAGTTTATCATCCCCGGGACACCACTTCTCCTATAATTCACCCCTCCACTTT.

This clonotype was counted between two and nine times. The chain joins TRBV2 to TRBJ1-5; D is undetermined. Trimming removed 4 bases from V and 0 bases from J, with 7 bases in between. The V gene's germline CDR1 is SNHLY and CDR2 FYNNEI. The CDR3 contains 14 residues. CDR3 DNA sequence: TGTGCCAGCAGTGGACGGATTAGCAATCAGCCCCAGCATTTT. This translates into CASSGRISNQPQHF.

This chain connects TRBV7-6 to TRBJ1-2, with D possibly being TRBD1 (6 bases). V was clipped by 5 bases and J by 7 bases, with 23 bases between them. In germline, CDR1 is SGHVS, CDR2 FNYEAQ. This CDR3 is 16 amino acids long. As DNA, the CDR3 is TGTGCCAGCAGCCCGTTCTCACAGGGCTTTAATTCTGGCTACACCTTC. This encodes CASSPFSQGFNSGYTF.

V usage is TRBV5-4 and J usage is TRBJ2-5; D may be TRBD2 (6 bases). This CDR3 contains 15 residues. Trimming removed 1 base at V and 5 bases at J, with 15 bases between. Germline CDR1 and CDR2: SGHNT and YYREEE (reference sequence). This CDR3 is CASSLYEAGRETQYF. DNA of the CDR3: TGTGCCAGCAGCTTGTACGAGGCGGGGCGGGAGACCCAGTACTTC.

The chain is built from TRBV19 and TRBJ1-5, with 8 bases lining up with TRBD1. CDR1 is LNHDA, CDR2 SQIVND, per germline (reference sequence). Trimming took 8 bases from V and 0 from J; bases not matched to a gene: 9. There are 16 residues in the CDR3. The CDR3 spells CASGPGQGYSNQPQHF. The DNA for the CDR3 is TGTGCCAGTGGTCCAGGACAGGGCTATAGCAATCAGCCCCAGCATTTT.

The V gene is TRBV6-2 or TRBV6-3, the J gene TRBJ2-2; D perhaps matches TRBD2 (6 bases). The germline gives CDR1 MNHEY, CDR2 SVGEGT. CDR3 length: 15 residues. V was shortened by 7 bases and J by 6 bases, with 18 bases between the two germline ends. The CDR3 bases are TGTGCCAGCAACGACGGAGGGCTGGGGGCCGGGGAGCTGTTTTTT. Its translation: CASNDGGLGAGELFF.

CDR3 sequence reads: CASSYEGGTEAFF. CDR3 DNA sequence: TGTGCCAGCAGTTACGAGGGGGGGACTGAAGCTTTCTTT. The V gene is TRBV6-5, the J gene TRBJ1-1; D perhaps matches TRBD1 (6 bases). Trimming removed 2 bases from V and 5 bases from J, with 9 bases in between. This CDR3 is 13 amino acids long. Germline V gene sequence: CDR1 MNHEY, CDR2 SVGAGI.

V gene TRBV6-1 combines with J gene TRBJ1-1; 8 bases fit TRBD1. Trimming took 2 bases from V and 5 from J; bases not matched to a gene: 7. CDR3 size: 15 residues. CDR1 and CDR2 (germline): MNHNS, SASEGT. The CDR3 protein is CASSELLDRATEAFF. CDR3 in DNA: TGTGCCAGCAGTGAACTTTTGGACAGGGCAACTGAAGCTTTCTTT.